The clone carrying this TCR beta chain was found a few times. Antigen unknown. This sample is drawn from a study of identical twins. TCRdb analysed the 5' RACE reads with MiXCR anew, one entry per CDR3 protein. The sample shows approximately 220,000 distinct CDR3 sequences, approximately 8.3% of them seen only once. Broader study findings: With abundant cord blood beta clonotypes, insertions were fewer; memory repertoires showed no such pattern. The same donors were not followed; conclusions instead depended on cross-sectional statistical analysis.

The same specimen was also included in a second study, on yellow fever vaccine responses in identical twins.

The material sequenced was memory (CD45RO+) T cells sorted from blood. This TCR came from a woman under 30 in good health.

The CDR3 coding sequence is TGTGCCAGCAGGGAGGGGGAACCCACAGATACGCAGTATTTT. As protein: CASREGEPTDTQYF. This rearrangement joins TRBV28 to TRBJ2-3, with D tentatively TRBD1 or TRBD2 (6 bases each). The CDR3 runs 14 residues. Per the germline V gene, CDR1 is MDHEN and CDR2 is SYDVKM. V dropped 6 bases and J dropped 2 bases, with 12 bases sitting between them.